Following are 30 T cell receptor beta chains from one sample sequenced in a study of T cells in Graves' hyperthyroidism and ophthalmopathy. Template material for amplifying TCR beta CDR3 regions consisted of RNA transcripts. Using the HTBI primer set, a first-round RT-PCR was run on the TCR CDR3. Each CDR3 protein gets one entry after TCRdb re-called the multiplex PCR reads with MiXCR. The sample records 340,000 or so distinct CDR3 sequences, roughly a fifth being singletons. Sequenced material: blood. The source of these receptors is a woman aged 45-59 years with Graves' hyperthyroidism.

There are a few counts of this clonotype. The chain links TRBV2 to TRBJ1-5, with D possibly being TRBD1 (5 bases). Trimming cost V 6 bases and J 5 bases, with 14 bases left between them. This CDR3 has 14 amino acids. The germline V gene encodes CDR1 SNHLY and CDR2 FYNNEI. CDR3 protein: CASRDDSPDQPQHF. CDR3 nucleotide sequence: TGTGCCAGCAGGGACGACAGCCCCGATCAGCCCCAGCATTTT.

Ten or more counts support this clonotype. Here the CDR3 reads CASSLGQLAKNIQYF. CDR3 sequence (DNA): TGCGCCAGCAGCTTGGGACAACTAGCCAAAAACATTCAGTACTTC. The chain recombines TRBV5-1 with TRBJ2-4; the D is unclear. CDR3 size: 15 residues. Trimming removed 0 bases at V and 0 bases at J, with 7 bases between. Germline CDR1 SGHRS, CDR2 YFSETQ.

V and J are TRBV20-1 and TRBJ2-1; a weak D match, TRBD2 (6 bases). The germline V gene has CDR1 DFQATT and CDR2 SNEGSKA (reference sequence). The CDR3 length is 16 residues. V was pared by 0 bases and J by 2 bases, with 14 bases between. CDR3 in DNA: TGCAGTGCTAGAGATCCCGCGGGCGGGACCTACAATGAGCAGTTCTTC. This codes for CSARDPAGGTYNEQFF.

This clonotype was seen repeatedly, ten times or more. The DNA of the CDR3 is TGCAGCGCATCGACAGCCTGGATCCAGTACTTC. Translated, it gives CSASTAWIQYF. The chain joins TRBV29-1 to TRBJ2-5, with TRBD1 as a possible D gene (5 bases). Germline loops: CDR1 SQVTM, CDR2 ANQGSEA. V shed 7 bases and J shed 10 bases, with 16 bases lying between them. CDR3 length: 11 residues.

This clonotype was recorded many times. The V gene is TRBV20-1, the J gene TRBJ1-1; a possible D gene is TRBD1 (5 bases). V was trimmed by 3 bases and J by 4 bases, leaving 15 bases between them. CDR3 length: 14 amino acids. Looked up from germline, CDR1 is DFQATT and CDR2 is SNEGSKA (reference sequence). CDR3 coding DNA: TGCAGTGCTAGCTTGGACACCCGAGCCACTGAAGCTTTCTTT. It is translated as CSASLDTRATEAFF.

This clonotype was picked up many times. The chain couples TRBV20-1 to TRBJ1-1; D is possibly TRBD1 (5 bases). CDR1 and CDR2 from the germline V gene are DFQATT and SNEGSKA (reference sequence). This CDR3 is 15 amino acids long. V shed 8 bases and J shed 0 bases, with 19 bases lying between them. Here the CDR3 reads CSTTARGPVNTEAFF. The DNA of the CDR3 is TGCAGTACAACAGCTAGGGGACCCGTGAACACTGAAGCTTTCTTT.

This clonotype has a count of ten or more. The chain has TRBV20-1 and TRBJ2-1, with TRBD2 as a possible D gene (6 bases). Between the trimmed V and J ends, which lost 3 bases and 10 bases, there was a span of 22 bases. The germline gives CDR1 DFQATT, CDR2 SNEGSKA (reference sequence). This CDR3 has 15 residues. The CDR3 spells CSASPLTGAPREQFF. CDR3 coding DNA: TGCAGTGCTAGCCCTTTAACGGGAGCACCAAGAGAGCAGTTCTTC.

This clonotype was seen just once. V gene TRBV2 combines with J gene TRBJ2-5, with 8 bases that match TRBD1. The CDR3 has 13 residues. Germline CDR1 is SNHLY and CDR2 is FYNNEI. The CDR3 DNA reads as TGTGCTGCGGGCAGGGGGCGAAGAGAGACCCAGTACTTC. It codes for CAAGRGRRETQYF.

This clonotype has a handful of counts. The chain has TRBV2 and TRBJ2-7; 8 positions agree with TRBD1. Germline CDR1 SNHLY, CDR2 FYNNEI. The CDR3 sequence is 14 residues long. Trimming removed 9 bases from V and 4 bases from J; junction bases left unmatched: 11. The CDR3: CASGIRQGSYEQYF. CDR3 DNA sequence: TGTGCCAGTGGGATCCGACAGGGGTCTTACGAGCAGTACTTC.

This clonotype was counted many times. The chain employs TRBV18 and TRBJ2-7; D may be TRBD2 (5 bases). The CDR3 is made up of 13 amino acids. The V and J ends lost 3 bases and 3 bases respectively, with 9 bases between them. Germline CDR1 KGHSH, CDR2 LQKENI. The chain's CDR3 is CASSPDGIYEQYF. The CDR3 coding sequence is TGTGCCAGCTCACCCGACGGGATCTACGAGCAGTACTTC.

Ten or more counts support this clonotype. The chain uses TRBV28 and TRBJ1-4; D might be TRBD1 (5 bases). This CDR3 contains 16 residues. Between the trimmed V and J ends, which lost 4 bases and 0 bases, there was a span of 12 bases. Germline assignment: CDR1 MDHEN and CDR2 SYDVKM. The CDR3 reads CASSSPRGTTNEKLFF. The CDR3, as DNA: TGTGCCAGCAGTTCCCCTCGGGGGACAACTAATGAAAAACTGTTTTTT.

This clonotype was recorded many times. The rearrangement uses TRBV7-8 and TRBJ1-2; tentatively, D is TRBD1 (5 bases). The germline V and J ends were trimmed by 4 bases and 6 bases, with 18 bases remaining between them. Germline V gives CDR1 SGHVS, CDR2 FQNEAQ. This CDR3 spans 15 amino acids. The CDR3 DNA is TGTGCCAGCAGCTCGGGACGCAATTCCCTAAATGGCTACACCTTC. This translates into CASSSGRNSLNGYTF.

This clonotype appeared many times. The rearrangement links TRBV12-3 or TRBV12-4 to TRBJ2-2; 9 bases are a match to TRBD1. V shed 7 bases and J 5 bases; nucleotides not matched to a gene: 5. The CDR3 covers 14 residues. The CDR3 is CASTGTGRTGELFF. DNA for the CDR3: TGTGCCAGCACCGGGACAGGGCGGACCGGGGAGCTGTTTTTT.

The chain has TRBV6-2 or TRBV6-3 and TRBJ1-1; D gene uncertain. The V end was cut by 6 bases, the J end by 14 bases, with 22 bases between. Germline V gene lookup returns CDR1 MNHEY and CDR2 SVGEGT. The CDR3 has 13 residues. CDR3 loop: CASSSSSSTAPFF. Written as DNA, the CDR3 is TGTGCCAGCAGCTCTAGTTCGTCAACAGCCCCATTCTTT.

The sample holds many counts of this clonotype. The gene calls are TRBV7-9 and TRBJ2-3; TRBD2 might be the D (5 bases). Germline V gene lookup returns CDR1 SEHNR and CDR2 FQNEAQ (reference sequence). The CDR3 sequence is 16 residues long. Between the trimmed V and J ends, which lost 2 bases and 0 bases, there was a span of 12 bases. The CDR3 nucleotides are TGTGCCAGCAGCTTAAGGACTGCTGGTAGCACAGATACGCAGTATTTT. It is translated as CASSLRTAGSTDTQYF.

This clonotype was recorded many times. The chain employs TRBV7-2 and TRBJ2-7; the match to TRBD1 covers 7 bases. The V gene end was trimmed by 2 bases and the J gene end by 7 bases; junction bases not matched to a gene: 8. Germline V gene lookup returns CDR1 SGHTA and CDR2 FQGNSA. This CDR3 has 14 amino acids. This chain's CDR3 is CASSLFDKGAEQYF. The CDR3 DNA reads TGTGCCAGCAGCTTATTTGACAAGGGGGCTGAGCAGTACTTC.

This clonotype showed up many times. The CDR3 coding sequence is TGTGCCAGCTTTCCGGGACAGGCTGGGGAAAAACTGTTTTTT. This codes for CASFPGQAGEKLFF. V is TRBV2 and J is TRBJ1-4; 8 bases align to TRBD1. There are 14 residues in the CDR3. Germline assignment: CDR1 SNHLY and CDR2 FYNNEI. Trimming at V came to 8 bases and at J to 8 bases, leaving 10 bases not matched to a gene.

In its sample, this clonotype was seen once. The chain recombines TRBV19 with TRBJ2-1, with 15 bases matching TRBD2. The germline gives CDR1 LNHDA, CDR2 SQIVND (reference sequence). With V trimmed by 5 bases and J by 6 bases, 5 bases remained unmatched. This CDR3 is built from 16 residues. In DNA form, the CDR3 reads TGTGCCAGTAGTGAACCGGGACTAGCGGGAGGCAATGAGCAGTTCTTC. Amino acid sequence: CASSEPGLAGGNEQFF.

As to this clonotype: An end of the junction differs from the germline gene, which may be a read error. The chain employs TRBV20-1 and TRBJ2-1; D is perhaps TRBD1 or TRBD2 (5 bases each). The CDR3 has 16 residues. CDR1 and CDR2 from the germline V gene are DFQATT and SNEGSKA (reference sequence). DNA of the CDR3: TGCAGTGCTAGCTCAATGGGAAGGGGAGAGGACAATGAGCAGCTCTTC. Translated: CSASSMGRGEDNEQLF.

This clonotype appeared many times. The chain uses TRBV20-1 and TRBJ2-1; possible D gene TRBD2, 7 bases. Per germline, CDR1 DFQATT and CDR2 SNEGSKA (reference sequence). CDR3 length equals 14 residues. Trimming took off 2 bases at V and 8 bases at J, with 16 bases between the two ends. DNA of the CDR3: TGCAGTGCTAGACCTAGGAGGGGGGGAGATGAGCAGTTCTTC. Translated: CSARPRRGGDEQFF.

At least ten counts were recorded for this clonotype. The chain carries TRBV27 and TRBJ1-4; tentatively, D is TRBD1 (6 bases). V was pared by 3 bases and J by 8 bases, with 19 bases between. The CDR3 consists of 16 residues. CDR1 is MNHEY and CDR2 is SMNVEV in the germline V gene (reference sequence). The CDR3: CASSLTRQAQFEKLFF. DNA of the CDR3: TGTGCCAGCAGTTTGACCCGACAGGCCCAATTCGAAAAACTGTTTTTT.

V is TRBV3-1 and J is TRBJ2-1, with D perhaps matching TRBD1 (6 bases). This CDR3 has 15 amino acids. Trimming pared 0 bases from V and 4 bases from J, leaving 10 bases between. The germline gives CDR1 LGHDT, CDR2 YNNKEL (reference sequence). The CDR3 here is CASSQEWQGYNEQFF. In nucleotides, the CDR3 is TGTGCCAGCAGCCAAGAATGGCAGGGGTACAATGAGCAGTTCTTC.

Only a few counts were recorded for this clonotype. The CDR3 coding sequence is TGTGCCACCAGTGATCCGCGACTGAGCTATGGCTACACCTTC. Translating it yields CATSDPRLSYGYTF. V is TRBV24-1 and J is TRBJ1-2, with no clear D. Trimming shortened V by 3 bases and J by 4 bases, and 11 bases separated the two germline ends. The CDR3 totals 14 residues. CDR1 is KGHDR and CDR2 is SFDVKD in the germline V gene.

J is TRBJ2-7 and V is TRBV30; D is unresolved. This CDR3 contains 13 residues. Trimming pared 2 bases from V and 2 bases from J, leaving 10 bases between. CDR1 is GTSNPN, CDR2 SVGIG, per germline (reference sequence). The CDR3 DNA reads as TGTGCCTGGAGTAGGCAGGACGCCTACGAGCAGTACTTC. Residues: CAWSRQDAYEQYF.

V and J are TRBV19 and TRBJ2-1; 10 positions agree with TRBD2. The CDR3 has 18 residues. V lost 0 bases, J lost 6 bases, and 11 bases stayed unmatched. The V gene's germline CDR1 is LNHDA and CDR2 SQIVND (reference sequence). The CDR3 here is CASSIDRGSGGLGNEQFF. Here the CDR3 DNA reads TGTGCCAGTAGTATAGATCGGGGTAGCGGGGGGCTCGGCAATGAGCAGTTCTTC.

This clonotype has at least ten counts. The V and J genes are TRBV10-3 and TRBJ2-5; tentatively, D is TRBD1 (6 bases). The CDR3 is 13 residues long. The V gene lost 6 bases and the J gene lost 1 base, with 9 bases spanning the gap. The V gene's germline CDR1 is ENHRY and CDR2 SYGVKD. In DNA, the CDR3 is TGTGCCATCAGCAGGGGCCCCCAAGAGACCCAGTACTTC. Translated, it gives CAISRGPQETQYF.

Worth noting for this clonotype: A clone one base away is much larger, so this may be a read error. The chain has TRBV28 and TRBJ2-1; perhaps TRBD2 as D (5 bases). The J call may be incorrect, as the DNA end agrees better with TRBJ2-7. Per the germline V gene, CDR1 is MDHEN and CDR2 is SYDVKM. This CDR3 has 14 residues. CDR3 sequence reads: CASVGSASYNEQYF. CDR3 nucleotide sequence: TGTGCCAGCGTGGGGAGCGCCTCCTACAATGAGCAGTACTTC.

The J gene is TRBJ2-5, the V gene TRBV19; 7 nucleotides match TRBD1. From germline, CDR1 is LNHDA and CDR2 SQIVND (reference sequence). The CDR3 runs to 14 residues. The V gene end was trimmed by 6 bases and the J gene end by 2 bases; junction bases not matched to a gene: 6. CDR3 DNA sequence: TGTGCCAGTAGGCCACCGGGACAGCAAGAGACCCAGTACTTC. Its translation: CASRPPGQQETQYF.

This chain links TRBV2 with TRBJ2-7; no reliable D call. V lost 6 bases and J lost 0, with 9 bases in between. CDR1 is SNHLY and CDR2 is FYNNEI in the germline V gene. This CDR3 is built from 13 residues. The DNA for the CDR3 is TGTGCCAGCAGCCCAACCCTCTCCTACGAGCAGTACTTC. Amino acid sequence: CASSPTLSYEQYF.

The chain couples TRBV11-2 to TRBJ2-5, with 12 positions matching TRBD2. The CDR3 spans 17 residues. Germline CDR1 and CDR2: SGHAT and FQNNGV. The V segment lost 5 bases and the J segment 2 bases; nucleotides outside the gene matches: 9. In nucleotides, the CDR3 is TGTGCCAGCAGCCAGGGACTAGCGGGCGGGTTTCAAGAGACCCAGTACTTC. Its translation is CASSQGLAGGFQETQYF.